This entry features one TCR beta chain sequence. Its antigen is unidentified. The PCR used 60 Vbeta and 13 Jbeta primers. The data were produced by immunoSEQ multiplex PCR, yet TCRdb's version contains in-frame clones alone and is incomplete. The table records 150,000 to 200,000 clones, about 85% of them present only once. This sample is drawn from a study of cytomegalovirus exposure and HLA in healthy donors. Findings and limits, study-wide: TCR beta sequences reportedly predicted most subjects' HLA-A and HLA-B alleles accurately. The study carried out a later analysis of TCR beta sequences. It associated approximately 15,000 of them with specific HLA alleles at a false discovery rate of 0.05. V- and J-gene trimming in TCR beta was tied to a missense DCLRE1C variant by an analysis performed later.

Germline V CDR1 and CDR2: SGHAT, FQNNGV. This CDR3 has 15 amino acids. V gave up 4 bases and J gave up 6 bases; unmatched junction bases: 6. The clonotype was recovered from a male donor in good health and CMV-seropositive. The chain carries TRBV11-2 and TRBJ2-7; 13 positions agree with TRBD2. The material sequenced was PBMCs. The CDR3 spells CASSWGTSGKGEQYF. In DNA form, the CDR3 reads TGTGCCAGCAGCTGGGGGACTAGCGGGAAAGGCGAGCAGTACTTC.